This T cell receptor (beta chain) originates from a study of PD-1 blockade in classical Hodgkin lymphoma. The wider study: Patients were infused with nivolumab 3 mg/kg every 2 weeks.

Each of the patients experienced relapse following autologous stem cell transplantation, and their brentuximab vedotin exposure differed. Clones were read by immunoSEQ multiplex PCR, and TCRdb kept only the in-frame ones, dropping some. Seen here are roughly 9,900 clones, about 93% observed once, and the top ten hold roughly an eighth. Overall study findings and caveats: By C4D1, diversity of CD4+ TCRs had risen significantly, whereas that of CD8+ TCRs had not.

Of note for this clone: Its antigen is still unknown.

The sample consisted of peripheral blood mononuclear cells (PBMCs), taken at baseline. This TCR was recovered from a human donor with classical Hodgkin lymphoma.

The CDR3, as DNA: TGCAGTGCTAGCCCCGAGGGGTATTTT. Protein: CSASPEGYF. The chain employs TRBV20-1 and TRBJ2-3; possible D gene TRBD2, 5 bases. V was shortened by 3 bases and J by 14 bases, with 9 bases between the two germline ends. The germline gives CDR1 DFQATT, CDR2 SNEGSKA (reference sequence). This CDR3 contains 9 residues.